This T cell receptor (beta chain) derives from a study of CD8+ T cells in alopecia areata. Germline values: CDR1 SGHDT, CDR2 YYEEEE. The length of the CDR3 is 13 residues. The V end was cut by 0 bases, the J end by 7 bases, with 10 bases between. cDNA prepared by RNA extraction and subsequent reverse transcription served as the template for sequencing. TCRdb's table, derived via immunoSEQ multiplex PCR, lists solely in-frame clones and lacks some. The table shows under 200,000 clones, with just over 65% occurring only once. A note on this clone: Its matching antigen is unknown.

Regarding the study as a whole: Tissue-resident alphabeta T cells belonging to normal skin likewise get sequenced within scalp specimens.

Noted treatment: oral pan-JAK inhibitor, 5-10 mg twice daily. Alopecia areata patients had lesional scalp punch biopsies and peripheral blood taken from them. The chain couples TRBV5-6 to TRBJ1-2; D is uncertain. The TCR was taken from a human donor with alopecia areata. The specimen was CD4+ T cells sorted from blood, collected at week 4, from a patient treated with tofacitinib. CDR3 nucleotide sequence: TGTGCCAGCAGCTTGGCCGAAACCTTTGGCTACACCTTC. This encodes CASSLAETFGYTF.